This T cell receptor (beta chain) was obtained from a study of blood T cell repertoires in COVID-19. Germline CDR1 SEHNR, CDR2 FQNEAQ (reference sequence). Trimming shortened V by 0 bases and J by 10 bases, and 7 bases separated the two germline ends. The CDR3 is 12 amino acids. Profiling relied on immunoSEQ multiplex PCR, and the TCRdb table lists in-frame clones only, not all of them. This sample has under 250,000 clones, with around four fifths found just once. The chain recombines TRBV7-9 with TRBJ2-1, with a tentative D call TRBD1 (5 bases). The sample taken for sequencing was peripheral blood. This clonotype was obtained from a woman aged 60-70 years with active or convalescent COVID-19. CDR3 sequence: CASSLAQGEQFF. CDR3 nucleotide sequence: TGTGCCAGCAGCTTAGCGCAGGGCGAGCAGTTCTTC.